This T cell receptor (beta chain) was found in a study of cytomegalovirus exposure and HLA in healthy donors. Study-wide results and caveats: In a later analysis, an Asian-associated ancestry cluster reportedly showed fewer N-insertions than the 666-donor mean. It was only CMV serostatus that was available as immune exposure information.

Use of 60 Vbeta and 13 Jbeta primers characterized the PCR. Assay used: immunoSEQ multiplex PCR; TCRdb lists only in-frame clones, some missing. The sample consists of approximately 170,000 clones, around 75% of them appearing once. As for this clone: The target antigen is unknown.

This TCR was sampled from a male donor in good health and CMV-seronegative. Sequencing input: PBMCs.

The CDR3 sequence: CASSSRTGYPYEQYF. CDR3 in DNA: TGTGCCAGCAGTTCCCGGACAGGGTATCCTTACGAGCAGTACTTC. The chain employs TRBV27 and TRBJ2-7, with TRBD1 matching over 8 bases. V was clipped by 4 bases and J by 4 bases; unmatched bases: 9. The germline gives CDR1 MNHEY, CDR2 SMNVEV (reference sequence). The CDR3 sequence is 15 residues long.